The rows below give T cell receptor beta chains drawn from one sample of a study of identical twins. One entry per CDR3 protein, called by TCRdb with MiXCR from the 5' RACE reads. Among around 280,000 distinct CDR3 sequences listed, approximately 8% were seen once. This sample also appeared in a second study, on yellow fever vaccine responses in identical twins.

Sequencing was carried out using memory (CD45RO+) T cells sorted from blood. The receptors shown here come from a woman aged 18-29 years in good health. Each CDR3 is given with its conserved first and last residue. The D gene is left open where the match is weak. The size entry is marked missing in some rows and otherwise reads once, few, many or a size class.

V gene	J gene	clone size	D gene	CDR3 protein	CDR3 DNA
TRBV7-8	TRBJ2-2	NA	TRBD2	CASSPGLAGNTGELFF	TGTGCCAGCAGCCCCGGACTAGCGGGAAACACCGGGGAGCTGTTTTTT
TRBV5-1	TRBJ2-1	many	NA	CASSLVGGGSYNEQFF	TGCGCCAGCAGCTTGGTGGGGGGCGGTTCCTACAATGAGCAGTTCTTC
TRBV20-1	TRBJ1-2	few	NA	CSAPEGSSSYGYTF	TGCAGTGCTCCCGAAGGCAGTTCATCCTATGGCTACACCTTC
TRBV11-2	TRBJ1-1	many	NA	CASSRGRNTEAFF	TGTGCCAGCAGCCGAGGACGGAACACTGAAGCTTTCTTT
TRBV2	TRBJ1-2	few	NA	CASSELLGRNGYTF	TGTGCCAGCAGTGAATTGTTGGGAAGGAATGGCTACACCTTC
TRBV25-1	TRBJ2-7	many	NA	CASRLCYEQYF	TGTGCCAGCCGGCTTTGCTACGAGCAGTACTTC
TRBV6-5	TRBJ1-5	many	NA	CASSLTGVNQPQHF	TGTGCCAGCAGCCTGACAGGCGTCAATCAGCCCCAGCATTTT
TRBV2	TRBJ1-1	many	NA	CASTPERNTEAFF	TGTGCCAGCACCCCGGAGAGGAACACTGAAGCTTTCTTT
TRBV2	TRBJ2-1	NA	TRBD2	CASSGWGTSTYNEQFF	TGTGCCAGCAGTGGCTGGGGGACTAGTACTTACAATGAGCAGTTCTTC
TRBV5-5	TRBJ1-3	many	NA	CASSLWTDSGNTIYF	TGTGCCAGCAGCTTGTGGACAGACTCTGGAAACACCATATATTTT
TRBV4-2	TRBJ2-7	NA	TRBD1	CASSRGTGDLYEQYF	TGTGCCAGCAGCCGGGGGACAGGGGATTTGTACGAGCAGTACTTC
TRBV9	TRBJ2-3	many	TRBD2	CASSVVNLAGPTNTQYF	TGTGCCAGCAGCGTAGTGAACCTAGCGGGACCCACAAATACGCAGTATTTT
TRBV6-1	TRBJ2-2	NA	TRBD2	CASTRTSGGPMARELFF	TGTGCCAGCACCCGAACTAGCGGGGGCCCTATGGCCAGGGAGCTGTTTTTT
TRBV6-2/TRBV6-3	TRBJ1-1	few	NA	CASSYGVMNTEAFF	TGTGCCAGCAGTTACGGGGTCATGAACACTGAAGCTTTCTTT
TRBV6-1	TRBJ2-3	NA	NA	CASSADVSLLTDTQYF	TGTGCCAGCAGCGCGGACGTCTCGCTACTCACAGATACGCAGTATTTT
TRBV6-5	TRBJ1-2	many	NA	CASSYAGPRQRYGYTF	TGTGCCAGCAGTTACGCCGGGCCTCGGCAGAGATATGGCTACACCTTC
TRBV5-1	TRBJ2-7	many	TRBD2	CASSSALTSISYEQYF	TGCGCCAGCAGCTCCGCCCTGACTAGCATCTCCTACGAGCAGTACTTC
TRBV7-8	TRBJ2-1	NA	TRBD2	CASSLPGLAGGRNEQFF	TGTGCCAGCAGCTTACCCGGACTAGCGGGAGGGCGGAATGAGCAGTTCTTC
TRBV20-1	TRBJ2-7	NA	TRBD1	CSARDRTGGNEQYF	TGCAGTGCTAGAGATAGGACAGGGGGCAACGAGCAGTACTTC
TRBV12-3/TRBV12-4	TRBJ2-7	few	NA	CASTLNGLKTPYEQYF	TGTGCCAGCACTCTTAATGGGCTCAAAACCCCCTACGAGCAGTACTTC
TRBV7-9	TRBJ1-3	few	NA	CASSLEAAGNTIYF	TGTGCCAGCAGCTTAGAGGCAGCGGGAAACACCATATATTTT
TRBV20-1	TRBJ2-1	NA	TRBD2	CSAERLAGGQSNEQFF	TGCAGTGCTGAGAGACTAGCGGGGGGGCAGTCCAATGAGCAGTTCTTC
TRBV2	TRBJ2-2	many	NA	CASSDPEGSGELFF	TGTGCCAGCAGTGATCCGGAGGGGAGCGGGGAGCTGTTTTTT
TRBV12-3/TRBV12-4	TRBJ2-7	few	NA	CASSFGNHEQYF	TGTGCCAGCAGTTTTGGTAATCACGAGCAGTACTTC
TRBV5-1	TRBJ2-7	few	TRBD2	CASSSSGTRNEQYF	TGCGCCAGCAGCTCTTCCGGGACTAGGAACGAGCAGTACTTC
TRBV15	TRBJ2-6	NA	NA	CATSRVSGPAYSGANVLTF	TGTGCCACCAGCAGAGTGAGCGGGCCCGCTTACTCTGGGGCCAACGTCCTGACTTTC
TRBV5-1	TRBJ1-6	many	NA	CASRGGAVDNSPLHF	TGCGCCAGCAGGGGGGGCGCGGTTGATAATTCACCCCTCCACTTT
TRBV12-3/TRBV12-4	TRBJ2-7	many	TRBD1	CASSLGSGTGETYEQYF	TGTGCCAGCAGTTTAGGATCCGGGACAGGGGAAACCTACGAGCAGTACTTC
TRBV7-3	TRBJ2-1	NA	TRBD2	CASSSIAGTYNEQFF	TGTGCCAGCAGTTCAATAGCGGGGACCTACAATGAGCAGTTCTTC